The entry below gives a single TCR beta chain sequence along with its context. The antigen this receptor binds is unknown. No qualities accompany the bases; no much larger clone lies one base away. V and J are truncated by 0 bases and 5 bases respectively, leaving an intervening sequence of 11 bases. CDR3 length: 14 amino acids, cysteine to phenylalanine. Here the CDR3 DNA is all that survives: 42 bases in frame from base 1. The germline V gene yields SGHRS for CDR1 and YFSETQ for CDR2. This sample's time point label indicates: baseline before first vaccination. Vaccinee samples were obtained from the UK trials COV001 and COV002, which included a single-blind randomized controlled phase 2/3 trial of AZD1222 (ChAdOx1 nCoV-19) in healthy adults. Trial participant PBMC samples were collected at day 0 and day 28 after the second dose for TCRbeta chain sequencing. This specimen belongs to a study of T cell responses to AZD1222 COVID-19 vaccine (dated by TCRdb to about 2021). Regarding the study in general: AZD1222 recipients whose second dose came at about 4 weeks and those whose second dose came at about 12 weeks were combined into one group, since spike-specific TCR depth and breadth did not differ between the two schedules. A total of 240 or so trial participants underwent TCR sequencing, of whom about 200 had received two doses of AZD1222 and around 25 had received two doses of the MenACWY control vaccine. Trial participants were enrolled by age into 18-55, 56-69 and 70-plus year subgroups, with around 150, 28 and 57 TCR-sequenced participants respectively. Points the paper makes about the study in general: The 56-69-year group was small, and its depth increase did not reach significance, likely because of low power. Reportedly, close to half of the unique spike-specific TCRs recognized epitopes lying outside the regions that are mutated in the B.1.351 and B.1.1.7 variants. Participants were mostly white British and included more females than males, and it was suggested by the authors that clonal diversity may have been underestimated. Conclusions about previously exposed vaccinees are limited because only a handful of AZD1222 recipients were SARS-CoV-2 seropositive at baseline. After two AZD1222 doses, spike-specific TCR breadth and depth were significantly higher than at day 0 and than in MenACWY recipients. Because no day 14 peak-response samples were available, repertoires were characterized only after the peak T cell response. CD4 TCRs associated with the vaccine covered the entire spike protein, and the dominant responses were in regions 160-218 and 743-854.

The CDR3 regions of human TCRbeta chains were analyzed by immunosequencing. The paper's processing steps were these. TCRs in the repertoires were compared against a reference library of SARS-CoV-2-specific TCRs that had been generated with the MIRA antigen-specificity platform. Breadth meant the fraction of unique TCRs that were SARS-CoV-2-associated, whereas depth meant the fraction of total T cells that were SARS-CoV-2-associated. Using the MIRA data, each spike-specific TCR was assigned both to the spike region to which the TCR was reactive and to a CD4 or CD8 class. Log10-transformed breadth and depth values were compared by one-way ANOVA with Sidak's multiple comparisons tests. TCRdb took over this immuneACCESS table, retaining in-frame rearrangements with V and J assigned. Such tables are incomplete; in checked studies, under half of the missing clones stem from an unresolved V gene, and the remainder is unexplained. V, J and clone size are taken as reported in that table, and D and trimming were inferred from the DNA itself. Recorded for this sample are over 150,000 clones; approximately 92% of them occurred a single time. 10% of the sample is held by the ten biggest clonotypes.

The source was peripheral blood, collected on day 0 of AZD1222 vaccination. The TCR comes from an adult in good health. The chain is encoded by TRBV5-1 joined to TRBJ2-5, with a weak D call of TRBD1 (5 bases match). The sequenced DNA is TGCGCCAGCAGCTTGGCCGCCAGGGATGAGACCCAGTACTTC. The encoded protein is CASSLAARDETQYF.